A selection of T cell receptor beta chains follows, all from one sample in a study of T cell responses to AZD1222 COVID-19 vaccine. Clones were sequenced by immunoSEQ multiplex PCR, and TCRdb holds only the in-frame ones, with some missing. The profile shows some 120,000 clones, 70% to 90% of them singletons. This specimen consisted of peripheral blood, obtained on day 0 of MenACWY control vaccination. The source of these receptors is an adult in good health. Both conserved end residues are part of each CDR3. Size tells how often a clone was seen (once, few, many) or the class of an expanded clone, and some rows leave it out.

>TRBV19|once|TRBJ1-4
CASSPSYEKLFF
>TRBV2|-|TRBJ1-3
CASIRGVGNTIYF
>TRBV4-1|-|TRBJ2-1
CASSWDRVRLEQFF
>TRBV2|-|TRBJ1-5
CASHRERNQPQHF
>TRBV19|-|TRBJ1-2
CASSGGQFGYTF
>TRBV18|-|TRBJ2-3
CASSPSGRTDTQYF
>TRBV28|-|TRBJ1-1
CASKMGGGPDTEAFF
>TRBV28|-|TRBJ1-2
CASSFRQGLYGYTF
>TRBV7-6|-|TRBJ2-3
CASSLGPSGNTDTQYF
>TRBV19|-|TRBJ1-5
CASSTSHGQGSQPQHF
>TRBV4-2|once|TRBJ1-6
CASSQETLLQVNSPLHF
>TRBV19|few|TRBJ1-1
CARSIQGPFMNTEAFF
>TRBV11-1|-|TRBJ1-2
CASSFQENYGYTF
>TRBV28|-|TRBJ1-5
CASRLSTGKQSKLQHF
>TRBV27|-|TRBJ1-4
CASSWDRNVGRVGPTNEKLFF
>TRBV2|-|TRBJ2-2
CASSGTGVASNTGELFF
>TRBV5-5|-|TRBJ2-3
CASSLVAKGKIAQYF
>TRBV28|-|TRBJ1-5
CASTNTIDNQPQHF
>TRBV27|-|TRBJ2-2
CASSMTGAGGELFF
>TRBV4-3|-|TRBJ1-2
CASSQVVGRGRDGYTF
>TRBV7-7|-|TRBJ2-2
CASSTGYVGELFF
>TRBV4-3|-|TRBJ1-2
CASGQWGARGYTF
>TRBV28|-|TRBJ1-3
CASRGQGRNTIYF
>TRBV6-2/TRBV6-3|-|TRBJ1-4
CASSPQGASEKLFF
>TRBV6-5|-|TRBJ1-1
CASSPLRPHTEAFF
>TRBV4-1|few|TRBJ2-1
CASSQDGGLYNEQFF
>TRBV10-3|few|TRBJ2-7
CAIADRLYEQYF
>TRBV25-1|few|TRBJ2-2
CASSGTGGTGELFF
>TRBV7-9|-|TRBJ2-2
CASSPGVDTGELFF
>TRBV6-5|-|TRBJ1-5
CASLAGGTSNQPQHF
>TRBV28|-|TRBJ2-7
CASNKPGQATYEQYF
>TRBV7-6|-|TRBJ2-1
CASSLQIGQSNEQFF
>TRBV6-5|-|TRBJ2-3
CASRPPGQGAYTQYF
>TRBV6-6|-|TRBJ2-1
CATLERGGEVYNEQFF
>TRBV27|-|TRBJ2-3
CASTSRFSRSTDTQYF
>TRBV5-5|-|TRBJ1-2
CASSLQGIGYTF
>TRBV12-3/TRBV12-4|once|TRBJ1-3
CASRNQEGNTIYF
>TRBV5-5|-|TRBJ2-4
CASSPPEGSGIQYF
>TRBV7-9|-|TRBJ2-2
CASSRLANTGELFF
>TRBV28|once|TRBJ1-6
CASSGTGGVISPLHF
>TRBV4-1|-|TRBJ2-7
CASSQDSRVGVYEQYF
>TRBV5-1|-|TRBJ2-3
CASSFRSGGGRDTQYF
>TRBV29-1|-|TRBJ1-6
CSVAGGAENSPLHF
>TRBV5-1|few|TRBJ2-7
CASSLGTSGYEQYF
>TRBV6-6|-|TRBJ2-3
CASSYETGGRDTQYF
>TRBV6-2/TRBV6-3|-|TRBJ1-2
CASSLSPTYGYTF
>TRBV7-3|-|TRBJ2-1
CASSRHTSDEQFF
>TRBV15|-|TRBJ2-2
CATSRAEGELFF
>TRBV3-1/TRBV3-2|-|TRBJ2-4
CASSQKGQGSAKNIQYF